These 6 T cell receptor beta chains were sequenced from one sample in a study of blood T cell repertoires in COVID-19. Profiled with immunoSEQ multiplex PCR; TCRdb holds only in-frame clones, not every one. The sample lists over 200,000 clones, more than 70% occurring once. Input material: peripheral blood. The receptor set was obtained from a man at least 80 years old with acute or convalescent COVID-19.

The CDR3 here is CAWSGGGSSYEQYF. CDR3 bases: TGTGCCTGGAGTGGGGGGGGGAGCTCCTACGAGCAGTACTTC. The rearrangement links TRBV30 to TRBJ2-7, with 7 bases lining up with TRBD2. The germline gives CDR1 GTSNPN, CDR2 SVGIG (reference sequence). This CDR3 spans 14 amino acids. V lost 1 base and J lost 0; bases outside the gene matches: 3.

This chain links TRBV3-1 (or the pseudogene TRBV3-2) with TRBJ2-1, with 7 bases lining up with TRBD1. V shed 0 bases and J 2 bases; nucleotides not matched to a gene: 1. The CDR3 runs to 15 residues. Germline V gene lookup returns CDR1 LGHDT and CDR2 YNNKEL (reference sequence). CDR3 amino acids: CASSQETGAYNEQFF. The CDR3 DNA is TGTGCCAGCAGCCAAGAAACAGGGGCCTACAATGAGCAGTTCTTC.

V usage is TRBV5-5 and J usage is TRBJ2-5; possible D gene TRBD2, 5 bases. With 2 bases removed from V and 5 bases from J, the gap between germline ends came to 13 bases. Germline V gives CDR1 SGHKS, CDR2 YYEKEE (reference sequence). The CDR3 has 14 amino acids. The CDR3 spells CASSLEGASETQYF. The CDR3 region has the DNA TGTGCCAGCAGCTTAGAGGGAGCAAGCGAGACCCAGTACTTC.

This rearrangement joins TRBV5-1 to TRBJ2-1; 7 bases map to TRBD2. Looked up from germline, CDR1 is SGHRS and CDR2 is YFSETQ. With V trimmed by 0 bases and J by 1 base, 7 bases remained unmatched. The CDR3 runs 17 residues. The DNA for the CDR3 is TGCGCCAGCAGCTTGGTATCCCTACTAGCGTCCTACAATGAGCAGTTCTTC. It specifies CASSLVSLLASYNEQFF.

The chain has TRBV5-1 and TRBJ2-4; D is perhaps TRBD2 (6 bases). The CDR3 has 14 amino acids. CDR1 and CDR2 from the germline V gene are SGHRS and YFSETQ. V was clipped by 4 bases and J by 1 base, with 9 bases between them. CDR3 region: CASSPGVAKNIQYF. For the CDR3, the DNA is TGCGCCAGCAGCCCGGGGGTGGCCAAAAACATTCAGTACTTC.

The chain recombines TRBV5-4 with TRBJ1-3; 9 bases match TRBD1. CDR3 length: 15 residues. With 5 bases clipped from V and 2 bases from J, the junction kept 5 bases outside the gene matches. CDR1 is SGHNT and CDR2 is YYREEE in the germline V gene (reference sequence). CDR3: CASRRGQGAGNTIYF. The CDR3 coding sequence is TGTGCCAGCAGAAGGGGACAGGGCGCTGGAAACACCATATATTTT.